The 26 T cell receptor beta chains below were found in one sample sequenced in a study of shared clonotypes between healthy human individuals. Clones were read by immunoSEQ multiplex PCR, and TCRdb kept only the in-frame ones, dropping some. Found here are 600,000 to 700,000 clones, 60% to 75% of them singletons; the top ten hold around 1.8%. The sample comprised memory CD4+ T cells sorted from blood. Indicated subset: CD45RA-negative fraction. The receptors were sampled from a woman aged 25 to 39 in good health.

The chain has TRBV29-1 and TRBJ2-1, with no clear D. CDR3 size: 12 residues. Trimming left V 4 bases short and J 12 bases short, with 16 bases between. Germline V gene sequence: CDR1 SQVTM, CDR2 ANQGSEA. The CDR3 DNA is TGCAGCGTTGGGGGTGGCGCAGAGACGCAGTTCTTC. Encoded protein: CSVGGGAETQFF.

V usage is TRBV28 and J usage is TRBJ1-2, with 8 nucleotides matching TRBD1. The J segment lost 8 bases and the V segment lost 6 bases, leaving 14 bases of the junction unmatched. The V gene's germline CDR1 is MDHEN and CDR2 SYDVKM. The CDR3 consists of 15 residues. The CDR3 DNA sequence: TGTGCCAGCAGGTTACTGACAGGGGAGGAGGGAGGCTACACCTTC. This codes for CASRLLTGEEGGYTF.

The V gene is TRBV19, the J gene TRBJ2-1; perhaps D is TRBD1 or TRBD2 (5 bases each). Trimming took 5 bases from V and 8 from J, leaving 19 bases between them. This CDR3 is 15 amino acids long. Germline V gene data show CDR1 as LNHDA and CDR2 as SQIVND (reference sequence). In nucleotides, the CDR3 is TGTGCCAGTAGTCCCCGGGACCGACCTAAGGATGAGCAGTTCTTC. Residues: CASSPRDRPKDEQFF.

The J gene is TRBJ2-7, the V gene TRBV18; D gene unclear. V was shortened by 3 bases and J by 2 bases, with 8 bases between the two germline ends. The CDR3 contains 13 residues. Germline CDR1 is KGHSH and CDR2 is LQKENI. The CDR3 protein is CASSPGGTYEQYF. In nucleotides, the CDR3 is TGTGCCAGCTCACCGGGCGGAACCTACGAGCAGTACTTC.

The CDR3: CASSPILSGQGDGYTF. The CDR3, as DNA: TGTGCCAGCTCACCAATACTCTCCGGACAGGGCGACGGCTACACCTTC. The chain is built from TRBV18 and TRBJ1-2; 8 bases fit TRBD1. The V and J ends lost 2 bases and 8 bases, in that order; junction bases with no gene match: 13. The germline gives CDR1 KGHSH, CDR2 LQKENI. The CDR3 is 16 amino acids. The whole variable domain, filled in from reference TRBV18 and TRBJ1-2, reads NAGVMQNPRHLVRRRGQEARLRCSPMKGHSHVYWYRQLPEEGLKFMVYLQKENIIDESGMPKERFSAEFPKEGPSILRIQQVVRGDSAAYFCASSPILSGQGDGYTFGSGTRLTVV.

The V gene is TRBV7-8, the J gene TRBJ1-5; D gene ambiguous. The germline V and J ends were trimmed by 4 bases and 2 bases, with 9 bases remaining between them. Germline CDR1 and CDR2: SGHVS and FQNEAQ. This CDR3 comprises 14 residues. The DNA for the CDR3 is TGTGCCAGCAGCTCTTCTACTCGCAATCAGCCCCAGCATTTT. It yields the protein CASSSSTRNQPQHF.

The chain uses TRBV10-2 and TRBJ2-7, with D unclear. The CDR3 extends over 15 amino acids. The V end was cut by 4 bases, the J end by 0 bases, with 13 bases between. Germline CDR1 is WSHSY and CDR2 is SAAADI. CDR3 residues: CASSAEWPSSYEQYF. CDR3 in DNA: TGCGCCAGCAGTGCGGAGTGGCCTTCCTCCTACGAGCAGTACTTC.

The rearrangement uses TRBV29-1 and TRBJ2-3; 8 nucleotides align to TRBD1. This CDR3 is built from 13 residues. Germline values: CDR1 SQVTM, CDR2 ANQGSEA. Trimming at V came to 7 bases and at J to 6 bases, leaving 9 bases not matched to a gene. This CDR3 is CSGKGQGADTQYF. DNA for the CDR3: TGCAGCGGGAAAGGACAGGGTGCCGATACGCAGTATTTT.

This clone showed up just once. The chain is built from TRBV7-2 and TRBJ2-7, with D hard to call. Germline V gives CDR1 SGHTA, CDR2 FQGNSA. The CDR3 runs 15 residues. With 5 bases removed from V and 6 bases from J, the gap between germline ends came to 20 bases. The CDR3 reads CASSPLVLVLGEQYF. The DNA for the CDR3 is TGTGCCAGCAGCCCACTCGTCTTGGTGCTCGGCGAGCAGTACTTC.

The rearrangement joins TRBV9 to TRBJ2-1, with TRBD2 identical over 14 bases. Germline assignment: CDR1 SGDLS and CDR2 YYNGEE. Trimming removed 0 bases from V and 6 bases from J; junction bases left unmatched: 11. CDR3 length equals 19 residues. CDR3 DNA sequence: TGTGCCAGCAGCGTAGAGGTAATTTTGGGACTAGCGGGAGTCAATGAGCAGTTCTTC. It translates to CASSVEVILGLAGVNEQFF.

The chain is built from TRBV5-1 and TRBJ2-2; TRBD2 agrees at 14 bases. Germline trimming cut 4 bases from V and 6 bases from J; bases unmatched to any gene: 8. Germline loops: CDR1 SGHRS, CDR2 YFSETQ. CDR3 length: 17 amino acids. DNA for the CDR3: TGCGCCAGCAGCCCCGGACTAGCGGGAGGATTTGCCGGGGAGCTGTTTTTT. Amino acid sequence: CASSPGLAGGFAGELFF. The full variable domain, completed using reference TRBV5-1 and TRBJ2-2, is KAGVTQTPRYLIKTRGQQVTLSCSPISGHRSVSWYQQTPGQGLQFLFEYFSETQRNKGNFPGRFSGRQFSNSRSEMNVSTLELGDSALYLCASSPGLAGGFAGELFFGEGSRLTVL.

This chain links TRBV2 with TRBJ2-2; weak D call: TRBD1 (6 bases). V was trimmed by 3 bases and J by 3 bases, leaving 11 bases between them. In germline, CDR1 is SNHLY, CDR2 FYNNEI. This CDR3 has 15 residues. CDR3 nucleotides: TGTGCCAGCAGTGACGGCAGGGGCCACACCGGGGAGCTGTTTTTT. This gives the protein CASSDGRGHTGELFF.

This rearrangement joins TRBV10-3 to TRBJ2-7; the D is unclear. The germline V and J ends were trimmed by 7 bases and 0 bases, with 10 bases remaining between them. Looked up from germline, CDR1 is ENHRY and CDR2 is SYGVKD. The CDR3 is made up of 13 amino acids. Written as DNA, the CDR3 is TGTGCCATCATGTCCCCCCTCTCCTACGAGCAGTACTTC. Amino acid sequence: CAIMSPLSYEQYF.

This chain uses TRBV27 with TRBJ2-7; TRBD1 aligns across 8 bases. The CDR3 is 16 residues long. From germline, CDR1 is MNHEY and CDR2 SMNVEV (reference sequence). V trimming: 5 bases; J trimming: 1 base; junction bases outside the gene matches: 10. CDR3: CASSAQPGGASYEQYF. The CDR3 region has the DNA TGTGCCAGCAGTGCCCAACCAGGGGGCGCATCCTACGAGCAGTACTTC.

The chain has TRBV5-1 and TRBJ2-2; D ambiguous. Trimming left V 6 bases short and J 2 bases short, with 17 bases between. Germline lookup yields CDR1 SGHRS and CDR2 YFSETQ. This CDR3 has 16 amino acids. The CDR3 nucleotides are TGCGCCAGCACGACGTGGCAAAAAGTTAACACCGGGGAGCTGTTTTTT. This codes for CASTTWQKVNTGELFF.

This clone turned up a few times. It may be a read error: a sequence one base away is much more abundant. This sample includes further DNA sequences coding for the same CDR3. The CDR3 is CASSSGTAGNTIYF. In nucleotides, the CDR3 is TGCGCCAGCAGCTCGGGGACAGCTGGAAACACCATATATTTT. The V call is TRBV5-1, the J call TRBJ1-3; 7 nucleotides align to TRBD1. The CDR3 runs 14 residues. CDR1 and CDR2 from the germline V gene are SGHRS and YFSETQ. V was pared by 3 bases and J by 2 bases, with 2 bases of the junction left unmatched.

CDR3 protein: CASSSDTPYGYTF. Written as DNA, the CDR3 is TGTGCCAGCAGTTCGGACACCCCCTATGGCTACACCTTC. The rearrangement links TRBV28 to TRBJ1-2; weak D call: TRBD1 (5 bases). The CDR3 length is 13 residues. The germline V gene has CDR1 MDHEN and CDR2 SYDVKM. V shed 4 bases and J shed 4 bases, with 10 bases lying between them.

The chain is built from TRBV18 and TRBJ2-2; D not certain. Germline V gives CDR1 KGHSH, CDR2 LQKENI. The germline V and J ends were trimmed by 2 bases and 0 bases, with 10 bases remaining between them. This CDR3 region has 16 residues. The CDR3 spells CASSPRPHSNTGELFF. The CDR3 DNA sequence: TGTGCCAGCTCACCAAGGCCTCACTCGAACACCGGGGAGCTGTTTTTT.

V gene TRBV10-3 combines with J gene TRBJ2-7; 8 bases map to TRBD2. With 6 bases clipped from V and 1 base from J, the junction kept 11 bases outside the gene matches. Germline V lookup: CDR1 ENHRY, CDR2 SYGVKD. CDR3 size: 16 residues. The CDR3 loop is CAIRPGWTGGSYEQYF. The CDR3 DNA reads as TGTGCCATCAGACCCGGTTGGACGGGAGGGTCCTACGAGCAGTACTTC.

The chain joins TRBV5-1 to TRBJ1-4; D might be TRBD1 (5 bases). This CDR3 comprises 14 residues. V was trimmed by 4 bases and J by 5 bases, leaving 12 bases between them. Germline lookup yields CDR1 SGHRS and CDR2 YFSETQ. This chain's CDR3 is CASSLIEGNEKLFF. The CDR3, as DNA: TGCGCCAGCAGCCTGATCGAGGGGAATGAAAAACTGTTTTTT.

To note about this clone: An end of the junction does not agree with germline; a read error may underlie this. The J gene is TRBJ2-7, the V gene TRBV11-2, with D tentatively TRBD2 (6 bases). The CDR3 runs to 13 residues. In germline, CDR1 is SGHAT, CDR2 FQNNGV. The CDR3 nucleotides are TGTGCCAGCAGCTTAGACGGGGACTCCACCTCTCGTTTC. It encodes CASSLDGDSTSRF. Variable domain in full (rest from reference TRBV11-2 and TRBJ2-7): EAGVAQSPRYKIIEKRQSVAFWCNPISGHATLYWYQQILGQGPKLLIQFQNNGVVDDSQLPKDRFSAERLKGVDSTLKIQPAKLEDSAVYLCASSLDGDSTSRFGPGTRLTVT.

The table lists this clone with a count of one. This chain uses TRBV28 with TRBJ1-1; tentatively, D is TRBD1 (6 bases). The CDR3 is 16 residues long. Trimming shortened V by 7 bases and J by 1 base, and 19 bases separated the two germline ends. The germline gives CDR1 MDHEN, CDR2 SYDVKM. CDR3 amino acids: CASIGRNGGGNTEAFF. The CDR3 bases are TGTGCCAGCATTGGTCGAAACGGGGGCGGGAACACTGAAGCTTTCTTT.

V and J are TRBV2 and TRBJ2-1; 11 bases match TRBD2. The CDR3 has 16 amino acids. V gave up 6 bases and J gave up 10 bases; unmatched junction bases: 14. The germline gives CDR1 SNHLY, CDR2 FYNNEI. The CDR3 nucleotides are TGTGCCAGCAGCCCCGGGCTAGCGGGAGGAGGGGGCGAGCAGTTCTTC. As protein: CASSPGLAGGGGEQFF.

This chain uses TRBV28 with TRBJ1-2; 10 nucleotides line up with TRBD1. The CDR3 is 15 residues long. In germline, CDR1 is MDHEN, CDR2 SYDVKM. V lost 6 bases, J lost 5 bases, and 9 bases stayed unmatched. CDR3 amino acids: CASRRDRGSSYGYTF. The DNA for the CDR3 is TGTGCCAGCAGAAGGGACAGGGGCTCGTCTTATGGCTACACCTTC.

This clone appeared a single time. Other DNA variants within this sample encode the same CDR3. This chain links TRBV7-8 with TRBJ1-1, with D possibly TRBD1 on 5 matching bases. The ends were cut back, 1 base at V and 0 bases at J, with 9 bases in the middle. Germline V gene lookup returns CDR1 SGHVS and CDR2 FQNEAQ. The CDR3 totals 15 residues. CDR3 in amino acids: CASSLVRGLNTEAFF. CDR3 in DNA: TGTGCCAGCAGCTTAGTGAGGGGATTGAACACTGAAGCTTTCTTT.

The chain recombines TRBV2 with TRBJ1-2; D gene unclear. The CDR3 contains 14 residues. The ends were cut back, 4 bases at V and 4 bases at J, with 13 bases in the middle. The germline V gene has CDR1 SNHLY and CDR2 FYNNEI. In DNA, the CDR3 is TGTGCCAGCAGTGTTACACTGGAGTCCTATGGCTACACCTTC. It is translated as CASSVTLESYGYTF.